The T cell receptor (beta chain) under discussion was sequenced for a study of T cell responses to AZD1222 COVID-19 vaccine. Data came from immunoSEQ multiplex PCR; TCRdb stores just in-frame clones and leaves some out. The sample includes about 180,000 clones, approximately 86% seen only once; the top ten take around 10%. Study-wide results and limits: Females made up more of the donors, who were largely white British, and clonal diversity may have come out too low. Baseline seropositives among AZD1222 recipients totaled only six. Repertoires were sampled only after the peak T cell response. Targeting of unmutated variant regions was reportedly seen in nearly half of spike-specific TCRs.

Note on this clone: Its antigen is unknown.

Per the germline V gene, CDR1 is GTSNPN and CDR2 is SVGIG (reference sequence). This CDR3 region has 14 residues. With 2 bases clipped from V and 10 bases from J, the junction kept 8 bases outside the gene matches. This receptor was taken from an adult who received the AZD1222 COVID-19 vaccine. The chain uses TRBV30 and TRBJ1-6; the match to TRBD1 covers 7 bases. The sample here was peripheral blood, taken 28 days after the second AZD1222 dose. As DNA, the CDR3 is TGTGCCTGGAGTCGGCAGGGACAGCGATCACCCCTCCACTTT. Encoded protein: CAWSRQGQRSPLHF. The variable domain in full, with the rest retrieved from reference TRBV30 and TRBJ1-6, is SQTIHQWPATLVQPVGSPLSLECTVEGTSNPNLYWYRQAAGRGLQLLFYSVGIGQISSEVPQNLSASRPQDRQFILSSKKLLLSDSGFYLCAWSRQGQRSPLHFGNGTRLTVT.